The 5 T cell receptor beta chains below come from one sample, sequenced in a study of blood T cell repertoires in COVID-19. Generated by immunoSEQ multiplex PCR, the TCRdb table keeps only in-frame clones and is missing some. The table includes fewer than 10,000 clones, about 88% detected once. The sample taken for sequencing was peripheral blood. These receptors all come from a human donor with active COVID-19. The donor label of this sample is uncertain.

This clone appeared once. The chain recombines TRBV29-1 with TRBJ2-2, with D tentatively TRBD2 (6 bases). CDR1 is SQVTM and CDR2 is ANQGSEA in the germline V gene. V lost 4 bases, J lost 0 bases, and 12 bases lay in between. This CDR3 comprises 15 residues. CDR3 nucleotide sequence: TGCAGCGTTGGAGCGGGTAGCGCGAACACCGGGGAGCTGTTTTTT. Residues: CSVGAGSANTGELFF.

Written as DNA, the CDR3 is TGTGCCAGCAGGGGGACGACAGGGGGGTCCATCACAGATACGCAGTATTTT. It translates to CASRGTTGGSITDTQYF. The chain combines TRBV28 with TRBJ2-3; 9 nucleotides align to TRBD1. Germline V gene data show CDR1 as MDHEN and CDR2 as SYDVKM. V gave up 6 bases and J gave up 2 bases; unmatched junction bases: 12. The CDR3 totals 17 residues. The full variable domain, completed using reference TRBV28 and TRBJ2-3, is DVKVTQSSRYLVKRTGEKVFLECVQDMDHENMFWYRQDPGLGLRLIYFSYDVKMKEKGDIPEGYSVSREKKERFSLILESASTNQTSMYLCASRGTTGGSITDTQYFGPGTRLTVL.

This chain connects TRBV6-5 to TRBJ1-4; possibly TRBD1 for D (5 bases). Germline lookup yields CDR1 MNHEY and CDR2 SVGAGI. V lost 6 bases and J 7 bases, leaving 15 bases between the germline ends. The CDR3 extends over 14 amino acids. DNA of the CDR3: TGTGCCAGCAGACCTCTCGGGGGGGGTGAAAAACTGTTTTTT. Translating it yields CASRPLGGGEKLFF.

In this sample, this clone turned up once. The gene calls are TRBV5-1 and TRBJ2-7, with D perhaps TRBD1 (6 bases). The V end was cut by 1 base, the J end by 0 bases, with 11 bases between. The length of the CDR3 is 15 residues. Per germline, CDR1 SGHRS and CDR2 YFSETQ. CDR3 amino acids: CASSLTTGSSYEQYV. The CDR3 nucleotides read TGCGCCAGCAGCTTGACTACAGGGAGCTCCTACGAGCAGTACGTC.

V usage is TRBV7-2 and J usage is TRBJ2-2, with 7 bases fitting TRBD2. This CDR3 is 14 amino acids long. V shed 7 bases, J shed 5 bases, and the junction held 7 bases outside the gene matches. Germline values: CDR1 SGHTA, CDR2 FQGNSA. CDR3 coding DNA: TGTGCCAGCACCGGAGCGGGACTGACCGGGGAGCTGTTTTTT. Its translation: CASTGAGLTGELFF.